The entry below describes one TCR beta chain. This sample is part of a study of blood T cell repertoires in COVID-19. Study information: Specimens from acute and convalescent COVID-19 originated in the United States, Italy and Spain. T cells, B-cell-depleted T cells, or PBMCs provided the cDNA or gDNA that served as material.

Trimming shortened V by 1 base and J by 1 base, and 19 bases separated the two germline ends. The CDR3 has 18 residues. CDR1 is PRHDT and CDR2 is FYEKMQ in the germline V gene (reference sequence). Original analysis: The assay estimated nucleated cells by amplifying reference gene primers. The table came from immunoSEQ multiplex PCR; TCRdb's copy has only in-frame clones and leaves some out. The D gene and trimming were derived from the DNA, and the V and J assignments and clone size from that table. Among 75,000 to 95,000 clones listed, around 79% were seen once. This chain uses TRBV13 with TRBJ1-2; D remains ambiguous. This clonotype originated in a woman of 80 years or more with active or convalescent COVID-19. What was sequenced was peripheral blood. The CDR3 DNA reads TGTGCCAGCAGCTTAGTAAATCGTTTGGCAGTCGTTAACTATGGCTACACCTTC. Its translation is CASSLVNRLAVVNYGYTF.